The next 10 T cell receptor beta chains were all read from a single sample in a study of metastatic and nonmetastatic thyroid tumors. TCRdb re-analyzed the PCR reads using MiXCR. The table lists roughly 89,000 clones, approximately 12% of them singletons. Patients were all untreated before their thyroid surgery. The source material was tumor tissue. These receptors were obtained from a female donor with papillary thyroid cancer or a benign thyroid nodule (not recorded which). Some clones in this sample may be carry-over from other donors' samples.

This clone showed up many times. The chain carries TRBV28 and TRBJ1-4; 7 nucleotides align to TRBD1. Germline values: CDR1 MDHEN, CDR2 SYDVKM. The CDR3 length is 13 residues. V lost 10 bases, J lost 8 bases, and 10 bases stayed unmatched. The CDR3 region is CATAQGIGEKLFF. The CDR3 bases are TGTGCCACCGCACAGGGGATAGGAGAAAAACTGTTTTTT. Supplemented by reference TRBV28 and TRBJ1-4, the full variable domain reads DVKVTQSSRYLVKRTGEKVFLECVQDMDHENMFWYRQDPGLGLRLIYFSYDVKMKEKGDIPEGYSVSREKKERFSLILESASTNQTSMYLCATAQGIGEKLFFGSGTQLSVL.

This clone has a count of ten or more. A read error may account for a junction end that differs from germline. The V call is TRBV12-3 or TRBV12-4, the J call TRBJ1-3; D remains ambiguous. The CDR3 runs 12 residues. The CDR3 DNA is TGTGCCAGCAGGGCTATCGTGAACACCATGTATTTT. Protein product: CASRAIVNTMYF.

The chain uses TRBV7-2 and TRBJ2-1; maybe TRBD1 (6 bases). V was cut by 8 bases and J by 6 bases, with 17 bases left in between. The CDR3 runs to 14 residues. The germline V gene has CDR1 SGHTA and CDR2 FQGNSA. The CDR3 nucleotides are TGTGCCAGCGACTTAACCCTAGGGGGCAATGAGCAGTTCTTC. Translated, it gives CASDLTLGGNEQFF. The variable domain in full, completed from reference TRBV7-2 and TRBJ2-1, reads GAGVSQSPSNKVTEKGKDVELRCDPISGHTALYWYRQSLGQGLEFLIYFQGNSAPDKSGLPSDRFSAERTGGSVSTLTIQRTQQEDSAVYLCASDLTLGGNEQFFGPGTRLTVL.

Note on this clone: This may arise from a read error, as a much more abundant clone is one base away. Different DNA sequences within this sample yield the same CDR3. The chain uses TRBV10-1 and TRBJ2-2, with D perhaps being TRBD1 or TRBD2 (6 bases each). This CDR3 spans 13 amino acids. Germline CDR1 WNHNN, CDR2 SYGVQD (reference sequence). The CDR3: CASSDSGAGELFF. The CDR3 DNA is TGCGCCAGCAGTGACTCGGGGGCCGGTGAGCTGTTTTTT.

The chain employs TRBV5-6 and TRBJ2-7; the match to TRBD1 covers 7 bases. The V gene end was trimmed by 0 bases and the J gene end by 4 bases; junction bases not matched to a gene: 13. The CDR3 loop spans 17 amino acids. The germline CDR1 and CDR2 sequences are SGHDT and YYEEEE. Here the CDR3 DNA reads TGTGCCAGCAGCTTGGCCCCGACCTCCTACAGGGGTTACGAGCAGTACTTC. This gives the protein CASSLAPTSYRGYEQYF.

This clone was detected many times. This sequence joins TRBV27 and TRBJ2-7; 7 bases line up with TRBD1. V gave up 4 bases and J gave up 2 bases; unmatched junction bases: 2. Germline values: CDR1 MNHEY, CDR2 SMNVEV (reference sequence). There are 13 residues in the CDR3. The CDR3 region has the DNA TGTGCCAGCAGTTGGGACAGCCCCTACGAGCAGTACTTC. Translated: CASSWDSPYEQYF.

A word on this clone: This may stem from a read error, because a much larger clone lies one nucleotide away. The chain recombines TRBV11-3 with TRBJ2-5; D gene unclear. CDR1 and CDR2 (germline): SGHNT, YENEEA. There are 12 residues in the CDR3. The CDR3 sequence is CASSLPTENQYF. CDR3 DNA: TGTGCCAGCAGCTTACCTACGGAGAACCAGTACTTC.

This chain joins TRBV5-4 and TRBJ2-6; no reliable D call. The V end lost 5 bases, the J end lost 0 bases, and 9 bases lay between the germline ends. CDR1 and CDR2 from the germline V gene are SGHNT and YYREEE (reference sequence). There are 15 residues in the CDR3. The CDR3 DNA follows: TGTGCCAGCAGTTTAGGTAGCTCTGGGGCCAACGTCCTGACTTTC. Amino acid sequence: CASSLGSSGANVLTF. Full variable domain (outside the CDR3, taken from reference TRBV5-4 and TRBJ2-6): ETGVTQSPTHLIKTRGQQVTLRCSSQSGHNTVSWYQQALGQGPQFIFQYYREEENGRGNFPPRFSGLQFPNYSSELNVNALELDDSALYLCASSLGSSGANVLTFGAGSRLTVL.

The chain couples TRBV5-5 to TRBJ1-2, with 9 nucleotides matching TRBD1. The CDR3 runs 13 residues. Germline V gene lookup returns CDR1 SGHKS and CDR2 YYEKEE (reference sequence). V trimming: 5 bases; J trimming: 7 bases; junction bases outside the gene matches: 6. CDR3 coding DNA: TGTGCCAGCAGTACAGGACAGGGGTCTGGCTACACCTTC. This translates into CASSTGQGSGYTF.

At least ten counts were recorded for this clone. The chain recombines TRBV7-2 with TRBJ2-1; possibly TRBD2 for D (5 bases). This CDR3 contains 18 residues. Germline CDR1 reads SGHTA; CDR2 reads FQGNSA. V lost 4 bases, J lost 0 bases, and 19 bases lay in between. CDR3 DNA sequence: TGTGCCAGCAGCTCCCAACCCGGGCGGGTCAGCTCCTACAATGAGCAGTTCTTC. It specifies CASSSQPGRVSSYNEQFF.